What follows are 14 T cell receptor beta chains derived from one specimen sequenced in a study of spatial heterogeneity in lung cancer. Their antigens remain unidentified. Study outcomes and limitations: Counts of expanded alpha and beta TCRs within tumors tracked the tumor nonsynonymous mutation count.

From the 5' RACE reads, TCRdb called clonotypes with MiXCR, one entry per CDR3 protein. The sample consists of fewer than 7,500 distinct CDR3 sequences, roughly 15% of them appearing once. As for time point: sample taken at primary tumor resection. Sequencing used lung tumor tissue, obtained at surgery. These receptors came from a male donor with early-stage non-small cell lung cancer.

Only a few counts were recorded for this clonotype. Being off target in a library aimed at alpha chains, this beta chain has a size of little meaning. This chain joins TRBV14 and TRBJ1-1; no clear D gene. The CDR3 extends over 14 amino acids. In germline, CDR1 is SGHDN, CDR2 FVKESK. V lost 1 base and J 5 bases, leaving 11 bases between the germline ends. DNA of the CDR3: TGTGCCAGCAGCCAAGTGGTAGGAGGAACTGAAGCTTTCTTT. This sequence encodes CASSQVVGGTEAFF. The full variable domain, completed using reference TRBV14 and TRBJ1-1, is EAGVTQFPSHSVIEKGQTVTLRCDPISGHDNLYWYRRVMGKEIKFLLHFVKESKQDESGMPNNRFLAERTGGTYSTLKVQPAELEDSGVYFCASSQVVGGTEAFFGQGTRLTVV.

This clonotype is medium-sized within its sample. The library was built for alpha chains, so this beta chain is an off-target read and its size means little. The chain joins TRBV6-5 to TRBJ1-2; tentative D call: TRBD1 (5 bases). The length of the CDR3 is 13 residues. CDR1 is MNHEY and CDR2 is SVGAGI in the germline V gene. With 6 bases removed from V and 4 bases from J, the gap between germline ends came to 12 bases. The CDR3 region is CASSPFQGYGYTF. CDR3 nucleotides: TGTGCCAGCAGCCCCTTTCAGGGCTATGGCTACACCTTC.

In this sample, this clonotype turned up many times. This beta chain turned up in a library designed for alpha chains; as an off-target read, its abundance says little. V is TRBV5-1 and J is TRBJ2-1; D is perhaps TRBD2 (7 bases). V was pared by 0 bases and J by 8 bases, with 15 bases between. There are 15 residues in the CDR3. Per the germline V gene, CDR1 is SGHRS and CDR2 is YFSETQ. CDR3 in amino acids: CASSLVGGRDDEQFF. The CDR3 region has the DNA TGCGCCAGCAGCTTGGTGGGGGGGCGCGACGATGAGCAGTTCTTC.

This clonotype showed up many times. Since the library was made to target alpha chains, this beta chain is a stray read and its abundance is not meaningful. The rearrangement links TRBV3-1 to TRBJ2-3; D is undetermined. The CDR3 loop spans 10 amino acids. V lost 8 bases, J lost 7 bases, and 7 bases lay in between. Germline V gives CDR1 LGHDT, CDR2 YNNKEL (reference sequence). In DNA, the CDR3 is TGTGCCAGCGGGTCAAATACGCAGTATTTT. This sequence encodes CASGSNTQYF.

This clonotype is labeled as medium-sized. For a library built for alpha chains, this beta chain is a stray read; little rests on its size. The chain joins TRBV9 to TRBJ2-2, with D possibly matching TRBD2 (5 bases). The CDR3 extends over 16 amino acids. Trimming took 0 bases from V and 6 from J, leaving 15 bases between them. CDR1 is SGDLS, CDR2 YYNGEE, per germline. The DNA of the CDR3 is TGTGCCAGCAGCGTAGTGTCCGGGCTAGCCCCCGGGGAGCTGTTTTTT. Protein sequence: CASSVVSGLAPGELFF. Full variable domain (remainder filled in from reference TRBV9 and TRBJ2-2): DSGVTQTPKHLITATGQRVTLRCSPRSGDLSVYWYQQSLDQGLQFLIQYYNGEERAKGNILERFSAQQFPDLHSELNLSSLELGDSALYFCASSVVSGLAPGELFFGEGSRLTVL.

This clonotype appeared many times. This beta chain lies outside the target of a library built for alpha chains; its clone size means little. J is TRBJ2-5 and V is TRBV7-8; the D gene could be TRBD1 or TRBD2 (6 bases each). The CDR3 has 18 residues. The germline CDR1 and CDR2 sequences are SGHVS and FQNEAQ. V was cut by 3 bases and J by 3 bases, with 23 bases left in between. CDR3 residues: CASSFGGPNRRGKETQYF. In DNA form, the CDR3 reads TGTGCCAGCAGCTTTGGGGGCCCGAACAGGAGGGGGAAAGAGACCCAGTACTTC. Full variable domain (missing parts from reference TRBV7-8 and TRBJ2-5): GAGVSQSPRYKVAKRGQDVALRCDPISGHVSLFWYQQALGQGPEFLTYFQNEAQLDKSGLPSDRFFAERPEGSVSTLKIQRTQQEDSAVYLCASSFGGPNRRGKETQYFGPGTRLLVL.

On this clonotype itself: Because this beta chain is a stray read in a library intended to capture alpha chains, its abundance should not be given much weight. This chain connects TRBV19 to TRBJ2-7, with 7 bases fitting TRBD1. V lost 3 bases to trimming and J lost 2 bases; unmatched junction nucleotides: 7. The CDR3 is 15 residues long. Per the germline V gene, CDR1 is LNHDA and CDR2 is SQIVND (reference sequence). The chain's CDR3 is CASSMFGQAAYEQYF. The DNA of the CDR3 is TGTGCCAGTAGTATGTTTGGACAGGCCGCCTACGAGCAGTACTTC.

This clonotype is classed as medium-sized. This beta chain slipped into a library made for alpha chains as a stray read, so its size is not meaningful. This chain links TRBV28 with TRBJ1-6; unclear D gene. The CDR3 contains 15 residues. Looked up from germline, CDR1 is MDHEN and CDR2 is SYDVKM. V gave up 4 bases and J gave up 10 bases, with 17 bases separating them. The CDR3 DNA follows: TGTGCCAGCAGTTCTTTCCGTGGCGGACGATCACCCCTCCACTTT. The encoded protein is CASSSFRGGRSPLHF.

This clonotype was counted ten times or more. Because the library targeted alpha chains, this beta chain is an off-target read whose size means little. The V call is TRBV5-1, the J call TRBJ2-2, with D perhaps TRBD2 (6 bases). The CDR3 consists of 18 residues. Trimming stripped 1 base from V and 0 bases from J, with 16 bases between. The germline CDR1 and CDR2 sequences are SGHRS and YFSETQ. The CDR3: CASSLTGTLNANTGELFF. The CDR3 DNA is TGCGCCAGCAGCTTGACCGGGACTCTAAACGCGAACACCGGGGAGCTGTTTTTT.

This clonotype was seen many times. Because this beta chain is a stray read in a library intended to capture alpha chains, its abundance should not be given much weight. V and J are TRBV2 and TRBJ1-6, with 10 bases fitting TRBD1. Germline assignment: CDR1 SNHLY and CDR2 FYNNEI. Unmatched junction bases numbered 6, after V lost 6 bases and J lost 7 bases. The CDR3 length is 15 residues. The CDR3 sequence is CASRRTGGANSPLHF. The DNA for the CDR3 is TGTGCCAGCAGACGGACAGGGGGAGCCAATTCACCCCTCCACTTT.

Regarding this clonotype: Little can be read into the size of this beta chain, an off-target read in a library designed for alpha chains. V usage is TRBV29-1 and J usage is TRBJ1-4; D is possibly TRBD1 (5 bases). CDR3 length equals 11 residues. Germline loops: CDR1 SQVTM, CDR2 ANQGSEA. The V end lost 5 bases, the J end lost 8 bases, and 9 bases lay between the germline ends. CDR3 in amino acids: CSVSKGEKLFF. CDR3 nucleotide sequence: TGCAGCGTTTCCAAGGGGGAAAAACTGTTTTTT. The complete variable domain, with remaining parts taken from reference TRBV29-1 and TRBJ1-4, reads SAVISQKPSRDICQRGTSLTIQCQVDSQVTMMFWYRQQPGQSLTLIATANQGSEATYESGFVIDKFPISRPNLTFSTLTVSNMSPEDSSIYLCSVSKGEKLFFGSGTQLSVL.

With regard to this clonotype: This beta chain slipped into a library made for alpha chains as a stray read, so its size is not meaningful. The J gene is TRBJ2-5, the V gene TRBV7-2; D gene unclear. Germline lookup yields CDR1 SGHTA and CDR2 FQGNSA. Trimming removed 5 bases at V and 5 bases at J, with 9 bases between. This CDR3 has 12 residues. The chain's CDR3 is CASSRSLETQYF. The CDR3 DNA reads as TGTGCCAGCAGCCGCAGCCTGGAGACCCAGTACTTC.

This clonotype was seen ten or more times. Found in a library prepared for alpha chains, this beta chain is an off-target read, and its abundance has little meaning. This chain links TRBV27 with TRBJ2-7, with a weak D call TRBD2 (5 bases). Trimming left V 6 bases short and J 2 bases short, with 11 bases between. The CDR3 totals 13 residues. Germline V gene lookup returns CDR1 MNHEY and CDR2 SMNVEV (reference sequence). This CDR3 is CASSGDGTYEQYF. CDR3 bases: TGTGCCAGCAGCGGGGATGGAACCTACGAGCAGTACTTC.

This clonotype was counted ten times or more. Being off target in a library aimed at alpha chains, this beta chain has a size of little meaning. The genes are TRBV11-2 and TRBJ2-7, with 10 bases lining up with TRBD2. The CDR3 totals 14 residues. V trimming: 4 bases; J trimming: 2 bases; junction bases outside the gene matches: 2. Germline lookup yields CDR1 SGHAT and CDR2 FQNNGV. CDR3 DNA sequence: TGTGCCAGCAGCTCACTAGCGGGACCCTACGAGCAGTACTTC. The encoded protein is CASSSLAGPYEQYF.